This T cell receptor beta chain originates from a study of shared clonotypes between healthy human individuals. Points on this clone: Its antigen is not known.

The CDR3 consists of 13 residues. Germline loops: CDR1 SGHRS, CDR2 YFSETQ. Trimming pared 3 bases from V and 4 bases from J, leaving 10 bases between. Study findings and constraints: Estimated clonotype richness was generally higher in naive than memory subsets. Generation probability values for non-shared clonotypes were lower than those for clonotypes shared by all four donors.

Libraries were prepared by immunoSEQ multiplex PCR; TCRdb keeps only in-frame clonotypes and omits some of them. The profile shows about 1 million clones, about 75% of them singletons. This rearrangement joins TRBV5-1 to TRBJ1-2; no firm D call. This TCR was sampled from a man younger than 35 in good health. Sequencing was carried out using memory CD4+ T cells sorted from blood. The subset here: CD45RA-negative fraction. In DNA form, the CDR3 reads TGCGCCAGCAGCTCAGCCGACCGCTATGGCTACACCTTC. Its protein is CASSSADRYGYTF.